Listed here are 28 T cell receptor beta chains from one sample, sequenced in a study of identical twins. TCRdb recomputed calls from the 5' RACE reads with MiXCR, one row per CDR3 protein. The table includes more than 1.5 million distinct CDR3 sequences, less than 35% detected once. The sequenced sample was cord blood. Receptors were obtained from a newborn girl in good health.

Comment on this clonotype: This is likely a read error, given that the CDR3 carries no conserved phenylalanine or tryptophan at its end. V and J are TRBV30 and TRBJ2-1; TRBD2 aligns across 8 bases. The CDR3 contains 13 residues. With V trimmed by 0 bases and J by 6 bases, 1 base remained unmatched. Germline V CDR1 and CDR2: GTSNPN, SVGIG (reference sequence). Here the CDR3 reads CAWSVAGANEQFS. DNA of the CDR3: TGTGCCTGGAGTGTAGCGGGGGCCAATGAGCAGTTCTCC.

This chain connects TRBV30 to TRBJ2-3, with D possibly TRBD2 on 6 matching bases. V lost 3 bases and J 0 bases, leaving 13 bases between the germline ends. This CDR3 is built from 15 residues. Germline V gene data show CDR1 as GTSNPN and CDR2 as SVGIG (reference sequence). CDR3 residues: CAWRFSGASTDTQYF. The CDR3 DNA sequence: TGTGCCTGGAGGTTTAGCGGCGCTAGCACAGATACGCAGTATTTT. The full variable domain, in which reference TRBV30 and TRBJ2-3 provide the parts outside the CDR3, is SQTIHQWPATLVQPVGSPLSLECTVEGTSNPNLYWYRQAAGRGLQLLFYSVGIGQISSEVPQNLSASRPQDRQFILSSKKLLLSDSGFYLCAWRFSGASTDTQYFGPGTRLTVL.

This chain joins TRBV29-1 and TRBJ2-1; 12 nucleotides agree with TRBD2. The V gene's germline CDR1 is SQVTM and CDR2 ANQGSEA. The V segment lost 3 bases and the J segment 4 bases; nucleotides outside the gene matches: 7. CDR3 size: 16 residues. The CDR3 here is CSVENLLAGGYNEQFF. CDR3 coding DNA: TGCAGCGTTGAGAACCTACTAGCGGGAGGTTACAATGAGCAGTTCTTC.

In this sample, this clonotype turned up many times. The chain combines TRBV10-3 with TRBJ2-7; no clear D gene. Germline V gene sequence: CDR1 ENHRY, CDR2 SYGVKD. The V end lost 2 bases, the J end lost 0 bases, and 5 bases lay between the germline ends. This CDR3 comprises 13 residues. CDR3 nucleotide sequence: TGTGCCATCAGTGAGCCGGGCTCCTACGAGCAGTACTTC. It specifies CAISEPGSYEQYF.

The genes are TRBV2 and TRBJ1-5, with 10 nucleotides matching TRBD1. V trimming: 4 bases; J trimming: 4 bases; junction bases outside the gene matches: 4. The germline V gene has CDR1 SNHLY and CDR2 FYNNEI. This CDR3 spans 15 amino acids. The CDR3 sequence is CASSVDRGWNQPQHF. DNA for the CDR3: TGTGCCAGCAGTGTGGACAGGGGGTGGAATCAGCCCCAGCATTTT.

Comment on this clonotype: Sequence at one end of the junction differs from germline and may be a read error. This sequence joins TRBV5-1 and TRBJ2-1; the D gene is possibly TRBD1 (5 bases). Germline CDR1 reads SGHRS; CDR2 reads YFSETQ. The CDR3 sequence is 15 residues long. CDR3 in DNA: TGCGCCAGCAGCTTGGGGACATTTTCCTACAATGGGCAGTTCTTC. Its protein is CASSLGTFSYNGQFF.

The genes are TRBV7-2 and TRBJ2-3; D gene unclear. Germline V gene sequence: CDR1 SGHTA, CDR2 FQGNSA. The CDR3 has 13 amino acids. V was shortened by 3 bases and J by 2 bases, with 6 bases between the two germline ends. As DNA, the CDR3 is TGTGCCAGCAGCTTTAAGTTCACAGATACGCAGTATTTT. Translated, it gives CASSFKFTDTQYF.

The V call is TRBV25-1, the J call TRBJ1-6, with D uncertain. CDR1 is MGHDK, CDR2 SYGVNS, per germline. The V gene lost 3 bases and the J gene lost 5 bases, with 5 bases spanning the gap. This CDR3 has 13 residues. Here the CDR3 DNA reads TGTGCCAGCAGTGATGGTCATAATTCACCCCTCCACTTT. This sequence encodes CASSDGHNSPLHF.

This clonotype was recorded many times. V usage is TRBV6-5 and J usage is TRBJ2-3; D ambiguous. CDR1 MNHEY and CDR2 SVGAGI come from the germline V gene. V was trimmed by 2 bases and J by 0 bases, leaving 3 bases between them. This CDR3 comprises 13 residues. The CDR3 nucleotides are TGTGCCAGCAGTTACACTAGCACAGATACGCAGTATTTT. Its translation: CASSYTSTDTQYF.

This rearrangement joins TRBV25-1 to TRBJ1-5; no clear D. CDR1 MGHDK and CDR2 SYGVNS come from the germline V gene. V was pared by 0 bases and J by 7 bases, with 10 bases between. This CDR3 is built from 14 residues. The CDR3 bases are TGTGCCAGCAGTGAATATAGGGTGGACCAGCCCCAGCATTTT. This gives the protein CASSEYRVDQPQHF. Variable domain in full (rest from reference TRBV25-1 and TRBJ1-5): EADIYQTPRYLVIGTGKKITLECSQTMGHDKMYWYQQDPGMELHLIHYSYGVNSTEKGDLSSESTVSRIRTEHFPLTLESARPSHTSQYLCASSEYRVDQPQHFGDGTRLSIL.

The chain joins TRBV4-2 to TRBJ1-3; D is uncertain. The CDR3 contains 18 residues. V lost 0 bases, J lost 0 bases, and 15 bases lay in between. The germline CDR1 and CDR2 sequences are LGHNA and YNFKEQ. CDR3 bases: TGTGCCAGCAGCCAAGATCCCGGACTCCCCCGCTCTGGAAACACCATATATTTT. Translating gives CASSQDPGLPRSGNTIYF.

This clonotype was recorded a few times. The chain couples TRBV28 to TRBJ2-7; tentative D call: TRBD1 (8 bases). Germline values: CDR1 MDHEN, CDR2 SYDVKM. This CDR3 is 14 amino acids long. V lost 4 bases, J lost 4 bases, and 14 bases lay in between. CDR3 coding DNA: TGTGCCAGCAGTTCCTACAGGGGGGGGTACGAGCAGTACTTC. Protein product: CASSSYRGGYEQYF. Full variable domain (outside the CDR3, taken from reference TRBV28 and TRBJ2-7): DVKVTQSSRYLVKRTGEKVFLECVQDMDHENMFWYRQDPGLGLRLIYFSYDVKMKEKGDIPEGYSVSREKKERFSLILESASTNQTSMYLCASSSYRGGYEQYFGPGTRLTVT.

This clonotype showed up just a few times. The V gene is TRBV12-3 or TRBV12-4, the J gene TRBJ1-3; no clear D gene. The CDR3 covers 15 residues. V was shortened by 3 bases and J by 0 bases, with 9 bases between the two germline ends. DNA for the CDR3: TGTGCCAGCAGTTTCGCCAGAGACTCTGGAAACACCATATATTTT. This encodes CASSFARDSGNTIYF.

The gene calls are TRBV14 and TRBJ2-3; D is ambiguous. The CDR3 loop spans 15 amino acids. Germline V gives CDR1 SGHDN, CDR2 FVKESK. Trimming shortened V by 5 bases and J by 4 bases, and 16 bases separated the two germline ends. CDR3 in amino acids: CASSASPRAADTQYF. CDR3 DNA sequence: TGTGCCAGCAGCGCCTCGCCACGGGCGGCAGATACGCAGTATTTT.

The rearrangement uses TRBV6-6 and TRBJ2-1; D not certain. Germline CDR1 is MNHNY and CDR2 is SVGAGI (reference sequence). Trimming stripped 0 bases from V and 2 bases from J, with 14 bases between. The CDR3 contains 17 residues. CDR3 region: CASSYSNLGGPYNEQFF. The CDR3 DNA sequence: TGTGCCAGCAGTTACTCGAATCTCGGCGGCCCCTACAATGAGCAGTTCTTC.

This clonotype was found a few times. The chain carries TRBV20-1 and TRBJ2-3; 7 bases fit TRBD2. The CDR3 runs 13 residues. The germline V gene encodes CDR1 DFQATT and CDR2 SNEGSKA (reference sequence). J was trimmed by 6 bases and V by 8 bases; bases with no gene match: 11. The DNA of the CDR3 is TGCAGTCCATTTGGGGGGGAGGCGGATACGCAGTATTTT. It is translated as CSPFGGEADTQYF.

This clonotype was seen a handful of times. V and J are TRBV5-4 and TRBJ1-5, with D tentatively TRBD1 (6 bases). This CDR3 region has 14 residues. V was cut by 0 bases and J by 4 bases, with 8 bases left in between. The germline gives CDR1 SGHNT, CDR2 YYREEE (reference sequence). DNA for the CDR3: TGTGCCAGCAGCTTGGGGGGGCAAAATCAGCCCCAGCATTTT. This gives the protein CASSLGGQNQPQHF.

The chain recombines TRBV25-1 with TRBJ2-3, with D possibly called TRBD1 or TRBD2 (5 bases each). Germline CDR1 reads MGHDK; CDR2 reads SYGVNS. V was shortened by 6 bases and J by 8 bases, with 9 bases between the two germline ends. CDR3 size: 11 residues. The CDR3 nucleotides read TGTGCCAGCAGCATGGGGGTTACGCAGTATTTT. This translates into CASSMGVTQYF.

The DNA of the CDR3 is TGTGCCAGTAGTAGACGGACTAGCGGGCTCTACAATGAGCAGTACTTC. It is translated as CASSRRTSGLYNEQYF. This sequence joins TRBV19 and TRBJ2-7; 11 positions match TRBD2. The CDR3 is 16 residues long. V dropped 4 bases and J dropped 7; count of bases not matched to a gene: 12. The V gene's germline CDR1 is LNHDA and CDR2 SQIVND (reference sequence).

The J gene is TRBJ2-2, the V gene TRBV24-1; D might be TRBD1 or TRBD2, each matching 5 bases. CDR3 size: 16 residues. V lost 2 bases and J lost 3, with 12 bases in between. In germline, CDR1 is KGHDR, CDR2 SFDVKD. In DNA, the CDR3 is TGTGCCACCAGTGATTCGGCCGTGGGGGACACCGGGGAGCTGTTTTTT. Protein sequence: CATSDSAVGDTGELFF.

This clonotype came up many times. The chain couples TRBV25-1 to TRBJ2-7; 9 bases are a match to TRBD1. Unmatched junction bases numbered 7, after V lost 5 bases and J lost 2 bases. This CDR3 has 15 amino acids. CDR1 is MGHDK and CDR2 is SYGVNS in the germline V gene. CDR3 sequence (DNA): TGTGCCAGCAGTCGAAAAGGGACAGGGCCCTACGAGCAGTACTTC. This codes for CASSRKGTGPYEQYF.

Only a few counts were recorded for this clonotype. This chain uses TRBV5-1 with TRBJ1-1; 7 bases align to TRBD1. The CDR3 consists of 16 residues. Unmatched junction bases numbered 10, after V lost 4 bases and J lost 1 base. The germline V gene encodes CDR1 SGHRS and CDR2 YFSETQ. CDR3 nucleotide sequence: TGCGCCAGCAGCCCATTACAGGGGAGGAGGAACACTGAAGCTTTCTTT. This codes for CASSPLQGRRNTEAFF.

The chain recombines TRBV2 with TRBJ2-3; TRBD1 aligns across 9 bases. There are 16 residues in the CDR3. J was trimmed by 1 base and V by 6 bases; bases with no gene match: 8. Per the germline V gene, CDR1 is SNHLY and CDR2 is FYNNEI. CDR3: CASRNNRDRGTDTQYF. In DNA form, the CDR3 reads TGTGCCAGCAGGAACAATCGGGACAGGGGCACAGATACGCAGTATTTT.

This clonotype was found a few times. The rearrangement joins TRBV7-2 to TRBJ1-4; possibly TRBD1 for D (5 bases). V was shortened by 0 bases and J by 8 bases, with 10 bases between the two germline ends. In germline, CDR1 is SGHTA, CDR2 FQGNSA. This CDR3 contains 14 residues. The CDR3 coding sequence is TGTGCCAGCAGCTTAGCGCCAGGGAACGAAAAACTGTTTTTT. Translating it yields CASSLAPGNEKLFF.

The V call is TRBV27, the J call TRBJ1-2; TRBD1 matches at 8 bases. This CDR3 is built from 16 residues. V lost 6 bases, J lost 0 bases, and 9 bases stayed unmatched. The germline CDR1 and CDR2 sequences are MNHEY and SMNVEV (reference sequence). This CDR3 is CASSVNRGTSNYGYTF. The CDR3 DNA reads as TGTGCCAGCAGCGTCAACAGGGGGACTTCTAACTATGGCTACACCTTC.

The chain is built from TRBV20-1 and TRBJ1-6; 7 nucleotides line up with TRBD1. The ends lost 6 bases at V and 9 bases at J; junction bases unmatched: 8. The CDR3 spans 13 residues. Looked up from germline, CDR1 is DFQATT and CDR2 is SNEGSKA (reference sequence). DNA for the CDR3: TGCAGTGCCGCAGACAGGGAGGGTTCACCCCTCCACTTT. Its protein is CSAADREGSPLHF.

This chain joins TRBV12-3 or TRBV12-4 and TRBJ1-5; 7 nucleotides agree with TRBD1. V gave up 6 bases and J gave up 3 bases; unmatched junction bases: 8. The length of the CDR3 is 15 residues. CDR3 sequence (DNA): TGTGCCAGCAGGGGACAGCAGGCACTCAATCAGCCCCAGCATTTT. As protein: CASRGQQALNQPQHF.

This clonotype was seen ten or more times. The V and J genes are TRBV4-2 and TRBJ1-2; D uncertain. The CDR3 runs 15 residues. The germline V and J ends were trimmed by 0 bases and 2 bases, with 10 bases remaining between them. Germline values: CDR1 LGHNA, CDR2 YNFKEQ. The CDR3 is CASSQESQENYGYTF. The CDR3 region has the DNA TGTGCCAGCAGCCAAGAGAGTCAGGAGAACTATGGCTACACCTTC.